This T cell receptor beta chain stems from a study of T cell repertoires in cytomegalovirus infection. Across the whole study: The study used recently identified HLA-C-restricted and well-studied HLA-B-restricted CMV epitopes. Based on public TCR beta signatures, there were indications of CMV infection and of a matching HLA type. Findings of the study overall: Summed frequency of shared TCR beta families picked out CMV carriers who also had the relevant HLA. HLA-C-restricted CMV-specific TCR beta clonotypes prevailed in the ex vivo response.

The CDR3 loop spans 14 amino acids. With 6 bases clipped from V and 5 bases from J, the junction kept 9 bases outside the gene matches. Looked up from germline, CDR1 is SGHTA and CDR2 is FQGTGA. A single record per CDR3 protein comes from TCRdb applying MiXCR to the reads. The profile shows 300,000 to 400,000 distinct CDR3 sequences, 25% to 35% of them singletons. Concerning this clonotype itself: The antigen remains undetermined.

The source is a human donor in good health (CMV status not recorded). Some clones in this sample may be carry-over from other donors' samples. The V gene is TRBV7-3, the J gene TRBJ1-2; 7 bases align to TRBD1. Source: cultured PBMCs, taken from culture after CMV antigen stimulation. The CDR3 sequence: CASSPGGFGYGYTF. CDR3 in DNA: TGTGCCAGCAGTCCAGGGGGTTTCGGTTATGGCTACACCTTC.